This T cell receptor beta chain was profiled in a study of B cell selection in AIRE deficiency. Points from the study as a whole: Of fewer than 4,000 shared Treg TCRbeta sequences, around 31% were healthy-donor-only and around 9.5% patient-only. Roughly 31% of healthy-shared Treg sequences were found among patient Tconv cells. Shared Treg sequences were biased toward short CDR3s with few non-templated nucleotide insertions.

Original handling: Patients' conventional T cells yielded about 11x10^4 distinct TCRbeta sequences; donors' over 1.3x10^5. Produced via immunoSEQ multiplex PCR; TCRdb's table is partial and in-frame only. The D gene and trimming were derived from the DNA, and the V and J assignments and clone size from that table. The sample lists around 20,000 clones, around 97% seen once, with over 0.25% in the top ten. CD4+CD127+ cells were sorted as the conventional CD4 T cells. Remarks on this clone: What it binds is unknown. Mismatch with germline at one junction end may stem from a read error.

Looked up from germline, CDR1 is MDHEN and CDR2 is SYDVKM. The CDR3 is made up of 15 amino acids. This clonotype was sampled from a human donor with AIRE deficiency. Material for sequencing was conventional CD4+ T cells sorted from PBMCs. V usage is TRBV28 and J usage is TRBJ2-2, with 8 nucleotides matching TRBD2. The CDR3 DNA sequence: TGTGCCAGCAATTTAGCGGGATTGAACACCGGGGAGCTGTTTTTT. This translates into CASNLAGLNTGELFF.